The entry below gives a single T cell receptor (beta chain) sequence along with its context. Its antigen specificity is not known. Base qualities were left out, and no much larger clone turns up one base away. The method was the immunoSEQ multiplex PCR assay. The table comes from immuneACCESS by way of TCRdb, which keeps in-frame sequences with V and J called. Part of the clones is missing from these tables; in studies checked, under half for an unresolved V gene and the rest for unknown reasons. In all, the sample holds 100,000 to 150,000 clones, and about 92% of those were seen once. Over 0.5% of the sample is in the top ten clones. Relative to germline, V is 4 bases shorter and J is 11 bases shorter, with 17 bases between their ends. The CDR3, from cysteine to phenylalanine, totals 13 residues. The DNA shown is the 39-base CDR3, in frame from base 1. These data come from a study of control samples from healthy donors and cancer patients (dated by TCRdb to 2018 to 2020).

Sample: PBMCs. The rearranged chain carries TRBV12-3 or TRBV12-4 and TRBJ1-1, and TRBD1 may be the D gene, going by 6 matching bases. The receptor comes from a man of 80 years or more with head and neck cancer. Here is the DNA: TGTGCCAGCAGTTGGGGACAAGGGGAGCGGGCTTTCTTT. Its protein product is CASSWGQGERAFF.